One sample yielded the 11 T cell receptor beta chains listed below, sequenced in a study of PD-1 blockade in classical Hodgkin lymphoma (dated by TCRdb to about 2020). Receptor libraries were prepared by the immunoSEQ multiplex PCR assay. This is the immuneACCESS table as TCRdb keeps it, with only in-frame sequences that have V and J called. A part of the clones is gone; compared with another copy, unresolved V genes explain less than half, and the rest is unexplained. The sample table shows 20,000 or so clones, and around 70% are seen once. The ten biggest clones cover approximately 24% of the sample. The time point tag for this specimen amounts to: cycle 2 day 1 (C2D1) of nivolumab. Every trial patient had relapsed following autologous stem cell transplantation, and prior brentuximab vedotin exposure was what differed among cohorts A, B and C. The source was peripheral blood mononuclear cells (PBMCs), collected before the second cycle of nivolumab. The receptors were gathered from a human donor with classical Hodgkin lymphoma.

J is TRBJ2-1 and V is TRBV18, with no clear D. CDR3 size: 13 residues. The germline CDR1 and CDR2 sequences are KGHSH and LQKENI. The ends were cut back, 4 bases at V and 9 bases at J, with 13 bases in the middle. The CDR3 DNA sequence: TGTGCCAGCTCACTTACGATCGAAACTGAGCAGTTCTTC. Protein sequence: CASSLTIETEQFF.

The chain couples TRBV11-3 to TRBJ2-2; D perhaps matches TRBD2 (5 bases). This CDR3 spans 16 amino acids. The germline CDR1 and CDR2 sequences are SGHNT and YENEEA. Trimming removed 5 bases at V and 6 bases at J, with 19 bases between. CDR3 coding DNA: TGTGCCAGCAGCCCCGGTCGGGGTAGCGTGGCCGGGGAGCTGTTTTTT. The encoded protein is CASSPGRGSVAGELFF.

V usage is TRBV6-5 and J usage is TRBJ2-6, with D perhaps TRBD2 (5 bases). The CDR3 covers 15 residues. The V and J ends lost 4 bases and 2 bases respectively, with 9 bases between them. The germline V gene has CDR1 MNHEY and CDR2 SVGAGI. The CDR3 DNA reads TGTGCCAGCAGTTTATCGGGGACTGGGGCCAACGTCCTGACTTTC. Its translation: CASSLSGTGANVLTF.

The rearrangement joins TRBV18 to TRBJ2-3, with 9 bases that match TRBD1. The V and J ends lost 2 bases and 1 base, in that order; junction bases with no gene match: 1. This CDR3 has 15 residues. Per the germline V gene, CDR1 is KGHSH and CDR2 is LQKENI. CDR3 loop: CASSPGTGRTDTQYF. The CDR3 bases are TGTGCCAGCTCACCAGGGACAGGGCGCACAGATACGCAGTATTTT.

The chain recombines TRBV19 with TRBJ2-1; D is ambiguous. Trimming cost V 6 bases and J 5 bases, with 14 bases left between them. The CDR3 has 14 residues. Germline CDR1 reads LNHDA; CDR2 reads SQIVND (reference sequence). CDR3: CASSERRIHNEQFF. For the CDR3, the DNA is TGTGCCAGTAGCGAGAGGCGGATCCACAATGAGCAGTTCTTC.

J is TRBJ2-1 and V is TRBV12-5, with D unclear. The CDR3 sequence is 15 residues long. The germline V gene encodes CDR1 LGHNT and CDR2 FRNRAP. Trimming cost V 4 bases and J 1 base, with 11 bases left between them. The chain's CDR3 is CASGSPLRSYNEQFF. The CDR3 DNA follows: TGTGCTAGTGGTTCCCCCCTTAGGTCCTACAATGAGCAGTTCTTC. Full variable domain (missing parts from reference TRBV12-5 and TRBJ2-1): DARVTQTPRHKVTEMGQEVTMRCQPILGHNTVFWYRQTMMQGLELLAYFRNRAPLDDSGMPKDRFSAEMPDATLATLKIQPSEPRDSAVYFCASGSPLRSYNEQFFGPGTRLTVL.

The CDR3 protein is CASSYSAGNYEQYF. CDR3 nucleotide sequence: TGTGCCAGCAGTTACTCGGCAGGGAACTACGAGCAGTACTTC. V usage is TRBV6-5 and J usage is TRBJ2-7; weak D call: TRBD1 (5 bases). CDR3 length equals 14 residues. V was shortened by 0 bases and J by 3 bases, with 9 bases between the two germline ends. Germline V gene lookup returns CDR1 MNHEY and CDR2 SVGAGI.

The gene calls are TRBV12-5 and TRBJ2-7; D gene unclear. Germline V gene sequence: CDR1 LGHNT, CDR2 FRNRAP. CDR3 length: 12 residues. V lost 4 bases to trimming and J lost 6 bases, with 10 bases between them. The CDR3 sequence is CASGSDGGEQYF. In nucleotides, the CDR3 is TGTGCTAGTGGTTCAGACGGCGGCGAGCAGTACTTC.

The chain carries TRBV11-2 and TRBJ2-7; possibly TRBD1 or TRBD2 for D (5 bases each). The CDR3 has 16 amino acids. V lost 4 bases and J lost 6, with 22 bases in between. CDR1 SGHAT and CDR2 FQNNGV come from the germline V gene. The CDR3 DNA follows: TGTGCCAGCAGCTGGACGCTAGCCGGGACGGGTCGCGAGCAGTACTTC. As protein: CASSWTLAGTGREQYF.

This sequence joins TRBV18 and TRBJ2-7, with 7 bases lining up with TRBD1. Germline-derived CDR1 and CDR2 are KGHSH and LQKENI. The CDR3 sequence is 12 residues long. V shed 8 bases and J 3 bases; nucleotides not matched to a gene: 4. Here the CDR3 DNA reads TGTGCCAGCCGAGGACAGGACTACGAGCAGTACTTC. Its protein product is CASRGQDYEQYF.

This chain connects TRBV7-8 to TRBJ1-2; no firm D call. V was shortened by 6 bases and J by 4 bases, with 12 bases between the two germline ends. This CDR3 has 13 amino acids. Germline V CDR1 and CDR2: SGHVS, FQNEAQ. CDR3 region: CASSRDSGYGYTF. The CDR3 DNA is TGTGCCAGCAGTCGAGACTCAGGCTATGGCTACACCTTC.